This TCR beta chain was sequenced during a study of somatic mutations in cytotoxic T cells in rheumatoid arthritis. TCRdb's copy holds only in-frame clones and misses some; the assay was immunoSEQ multiplex PCR. Here the sample spans roughly 16,000 clones, around 77% being singletons. The CDR3 length is 13 residues. Germline V CDR1 and CDR2: MNHEY, SVGAGI. V was trimmed by 0 bases and J by 4 bases, leaving 7 bases between them. The V call is TRBV6-5, the J call TRBJ2-7; D is possibly TRBD2 (5 bases). The sample consisted of CD8+ T cells sorted from blood. The receptor was isolated from an adult with rheumatoid arthritis. CDR3 in DNA: TGTGCCAGCAGTTACTCGGGAGCTTACGAGCAGTACTTC. This gives the protein CASSYSGAYEQYF.